These 31 T cell receptor beta chains were sequenced from one sample in a study of shared clonotypes between healthy human individuals. Profiled with immunoSEQ multiplex PCR; TCRdb holds only in-frame clones, not every one. The sample includes roughly 500,000 clones, approximately 94% of them seen just once. Sequencing was performed on naive CD4+ T cells sorted from blood. Documented subset: CD45RA+ positively selected. These TCRs come from a woman aged 25 to 39 in good health.

CDR3 residues: CASSLGQGFDEQFF. As DNA, the CDR3 is TGTGCCAGCAGCTTAGGACAGGGATTCGATGAGCAGTTCTTC. J is TRBJ2-1 and V is TRBV7-7, with 7 bases matching TRBD1. The V and J ends lost 1 base and 8 bases, in that order; junction bases with no gene match: 5. Germline V lookup: CDR1 SSHAT, CDR2 FNYEAQ (reference sequence). The CDR3 extends over 14 amino acids.

The V gene is TRBV9, the J gene TRBJ2-1; possible D gene TRBD2, 6 bases. V was pared by 3 bases and J by 5 bases, with 12 bases between. This CDR3 is built from 14 residues. Per the germline V gene, CDR1 is SGDLS and CDR2 is YYNGEE. The CDR3 sequence is CASSARDWNNEQFF. The DNA of the CDR3 is TGTGCCAGCAGCGCCCGGGACTGGAACAATGAGCAGTTCTTC.

The V gene is TRBV5-1, the J gene TRBJ1-1; D is uncertain. Trimming left V 4 bases short and J 0 bases short, with 13 bases between. The CDR3 totals 15 residues. CDR1 and CDR2 (germline): SGHRS, YFSETQ. This chain's CDR3 is CASSPQVAMNTEAFF. The CDR3 bases are TGCGCCAGCAGCCCCCAGGTGGCAATGAACACTGAAGCTTTCTTT.

The chain carries TRBV28 and TRBJ1-1; D gene ambiguous. The V end was cut by 5 bases, the J end by 1 base, with 17 bases between. The CDR3 covers 16 residues. Looked up from germline, CDR1 is MDHEN and CDR2 is SYDVKM. The CDR3, as DNA: TGTGCCAGCAGTCCTATTGGTTTGGCGCCGAACACTGAAGCTTTCTTT. It codes for CASSPIGLAPNTEAFF.

V and J are TRBV28 and TRBJ1-1; TRBD1 agrees at 9 bases. This CDR3 has 15 residues. Germline V gene sequence: CDR1 MDHEN, CDR2 SYDVKM. V lost 6 bases and J lost 2; bases outside the gene matches: 7. CDR3 DNA: TGTGCCAGCAGCAACCCGGGACAGGGTAACACTGAAGCTTTCTTT. Its translation is CASSNPGQGNTEAFF.

The chain is built from TRBV9 and TRBJ2-7, with 7 bases fitting TRBD2. The CDR3 runs 18 residues. CDR1 and CDR2 from the germline V gene are SGDLS and YYNGEE. Trimming cost V 0 bases and J 2 bases; bases outside gene matches: 14. DNA for the CDR3: TGTGCCAGCAGCGTAGTAGAGGGACTATCAGGGCCTCCCTACGAGCAGTACTTC. Its translation is CASSVVEGLSGPPYEQYF.

The V gene is TRBV5-4, the J gene TRBJ2-5, with D perhaps TRBD2 (6 bases). The V gene lost 3 bases and the J gene lost 2 bases, with 8 bases spanning the gap. Germline V gene lookup returns CDR1 SGHNT and CDR2 YYREEE (reference sequence). This CDR3 region has 13 residues. CDR3 residues: CASSSGLQETQYF. The CDR3 nucleotides are TGTGCCAGCAGCTCGGGACTGCAAGAGACCCAGTACTTC. Combining the CDR3 with reference TRBV5-4 and TRBJ2-5 gives the whole variable domain ETGVTQSPTHLIKTRGQQVTLRCSSQSGHNTVSWYQQALGQGPQFIFQYYREEENGRGNFPPRFSGLQFPNYSSELNVNALELDDSALYLCASSSGLQETQYFGPGTRLLVL.

The chain couples TRBV28 to TRBJ2-7; a possible D gene is TRBD1 (5 bases). The germline V gene encodes CDR1 MDHEN and CDR2 SYDVKM. Trimming left V 2 bases short and J 2 bases short, with 10 bases between. The CDR3 is 14 residues long. The CDR3 DNA follows: TGTGCCAGCAGTTTAGCACAGGCGCCCTACGAGCAGTACTTC. Translated: CASSLAQAPYEQYF.

The CDR3 is CASSALRGQGADSKTQYF. The DNA for the CDR3 is TGTGCCAGCAGTGCGTTAAGGGGACAGGGGGCCGATTCTAAGACCCAGTACTTC. The chain has TRBV2 and TRBJ2-5, with 12 bases fitting TRBD1. CDR1 and CDR2 (germline): SNHLY, FYNNEI. V lost 4 bases to trimming and J lost 6 bases; unmatched junction nucleotides: 15. The CDR3 runs to 18 residues.

The chain couples TRBV2 to TRBJ1-5; no reliable D call. The CDR3 is 12 residues long. V lost 8 bases to trimming and J lost 5 bases, with 10 bases between them. Germline V gene data show CDR1 as SNHLY and CDR2 as FYNNEI. This CDR3 reads CASGGVDQPQHF. The CDR3 bases are TGTGCCAGCGGTGGGGTGGATCAGCCCCAGCATTTT.

The J gene is TRBJ2-2, the V gene TRBV27; the D is unclear. CDR3 length: 14 residues. CDR1 and CDR2 from the germline V gene are MNHEY and SMNVEV (reference sequence). V was shortened by 6 bases and J by 0 bases, with 8 bases between the two germline ends. The CDR3 here is CASRGRANTGELFF. The CDR3 DNA is TGTGCCAGCAGAGGCAGAGCGAACACCGGGGAGCTGTTTTTT.

The rearrangement links TRBV7-3 to TRBJ2-7; 8 positions agree with TRBD2. The CDR3 totals 15 residues. Germline values: CDR1 SGHTA, CDR2 FQGTGA. V was clipped by 4 bases and J by 3 bases; unmatched bases: 8. DNA of the CDR3: TGTGCCAGCAGCTACTCTAGCGGGCCGAACTACGAGCAGTACTTC. It is translated as CASSYSSGPNYEQYF.

The chain carries TRBV5-1 and TRBJ2-1; D is possibly TRBD2 (6 bases). The CDR3 length is 14 residues. Germline values: CDR1 SGHRS, CDR2 YFSETQ. The germline V and J ends were trimmed by 5 bases and 4 bases, with 13 bases remaining between them. As DNA, the CDR3 is TGCGCCAGCAGTGGTAGCGGACCATACAATGAGCAGTTCTTC. Encoded protein: CASSGSGPYNEQFF.

The chain uses TRBV7-9 and TRBJ1-1, with no clear D. V was cut by 6 bases and J by 2 bases, with 13 bases left in between. This CDR3 has 14 residues. CDR1 and CDR2 from the germline V gene are SEHNR and FQNEAQ (reference sequence). The DNA for the CDR3 is TGTGCCAGCAGGTGGGGAACAGAAAACACTGAAGCTTTCTTT. Translating it yields CASRWGTENTEAFF.

J is TRBJ2-6 and V is TRBV15, with D unresolved. V lost 1 base, J lost 4 bases, and 11 bases lay in between. Germline values: CDR1 LNHNV, CDR2 YYDKDF (reference sequence). The CDR3 totals 16 residues. CDR3 sequence: CATSRVHESGANVLTF. DNA for the CDR3: TGTGCCACCAGCAGAGTTCATGAATCCGGGGCCAACGTCCTGACTTTC.

The genes are TRBV7-6 and TRBJ2-7; no reliable D call. CDR1 and CDR2 from the germline V gene are SGHVS and FNYEAQ. There are 14 residues in the CDR3. The ends were cut back, 0 bases at V and 2 bases at J, with 8 bases in the middle. Written as DNA, the CDR3 is TGTGCCAGCAGCTTAGCGCCCAGAACCTACGAGCAGTACTTC. Translating it yields CASSLAPRTYEQYF.

This clone was observed a single time. The rearrangement links TRBV20-1 to TRBJ2-1; D ambiguous. Trimming stripped 0 bases from V and 10 bases from J, with 4 bases between. The CDR3 length is 10 residues. Germline V CDR1 and CDR2: DFQATT, SNEGSKA (reference sequence). CDR3 sequence reads: CSARDEEQFF. In nucleotides, the CDR3 is TGCAGTGCTAGAGATGAGGAGCAGTTCTTC.

V gene TRBV4-1 combines with J gene TRBJ2-5; D could derive from TRBD1 or TRBD2 (5 bases each). Trimming stripped 4 bases from V and 7 bases from J, with 22 bases between. This CDR3 contains 16 residues. In germline, CDR1 is MGHRA, CDR2 YSYEKL. CDR3 residues: CASSPFTGTVVGTQYF. Written as DNA, the CDR3 is TGCGCCAGCAGCCCCTTCACCGGGACGGTCGTGGGGACCCAGTACTTC.

The V call is TRBV11-1, the J call TRBJ2-7; no clear D gene. This CDR3 contains 13 residues. The ends were cut back, 0 bases at V and 3 bases at J, with 6 bases in the middle. Per germline, CDR1 SGHAT and CDR2 FQDESV (reference sequence). DNA for the CDR3: TGTGCCAGCAGCTTAGCCAACAGCTACGAGCAGTACTTC. The encoded protein is CASSLANSYEQYF.

This chain connects TRBV2 to TRBJ1-2; D is unclear. Germline V gives CDR1 SNHLY, CDR2 FYNNEI. V lost 7 bases, J lost 2 bases, and 8 bases lay in between. The CDR3 spans 12 residues. CDR3 nucleotides: TGTGCCAGCAAAAAATCCAACTATGGCTACACCTTC. Protein: CASKKSNYGYTF.

The V and J genes are TRBV19 and TRBJ1-2, with D possibly TRBD1 on 6 matching bases. This CDR3 is built from 13 residues. Germline-derived CDR1 and CDR2 are LNHDA and SQIVND (reference sequence). V lost 3 bases and J lost 8, with 13 bases in between. The CDR3 nucleotides read TGTGCCAGTAGTATTGGGACACTCGGCGGCTACACCTTC. Protein sequence: CASSIGTLGGYTF.

The chain has TRBV19 and TRBJ1-5, with D tentatively TRBD1 (6 bases). Per the germline V gene, CDR1 is LNHDA and CDR2 is SQIVND (reference sequence). V was cut by 3 bases and J by 4 bases, with 16 bases left in between. There are 16 residues in the CDR3. CDR3 loop: CASSMGHIRSNQPQHF. The DNA of the CDR3 is TGTGCCAGTAGTATGGGACATATCAGGTCAAATCAGCCCCAGCATTTT.

The V gene is TRBV7-8, the J gene TRBJ1-5; D perhaps matches TRBD1 (6 bases). The ends were cut back, 5 bases at V and 3 bases at J, with 23 bases in the middle. Germline V gene data show CDR1 as SGHVS and CDR2 as FQNEAQ. The CDR3 is 18 residues long. The CDR3 sequence is CASSTSRVLGDNNQPQHF. The DNA for the CDR3 is TGTGCCAGCAGCACGAGTAGGGTGTTGGGGGACAACAATCAGCCCCAGCATTTT.

V is TRBV7-9 and J is TRBJ2-3; 11 bases align to TRBD2. V was pared by 2 bases and J by 1 base, with 2 bases of the junction left unmatched. The CDR3 has 16 amino acids. Germline V CDR1 and CDR2: SEHNR, FQNEAQ (reference sequence). The DNA of the CDR3 is TGTGCCAGCAGCTTAAGACTAGCGGGACGCACAGATACGCAGTATTTT. As protein: CASSLRLAGRTDTQYF.

J is TRBJ2-7 and V is TRBV28; no firm D call. V lost 5 bases, J lost 1 base, and 15 bases lay in between. The length of the CDR3 is 15 residues. Germline V lookup: CDR1 MDHEN, CDR2 SYDVKM. The CDR3 loop is CASSPGFDSSYEQYF. DNA for the CDR3: TGTGCCAGCAGTCCCGGGTTCGATTCGTCCTACGAGCAGTACTTC. The full variable domain, with the rest looked up from reference TRBV28 and TRBJ2-7, is DVKVTQSSRYLVKRTGEKVFLECVQDMDHENMFWYRQDPGLGLRLIYFSYDVKMKEKGDIPEGYSVSREKKERFSLILESASTNQTSMYLCASSPGFDSSYEQYFGPGTRLTVT.

About this clone: The sample holds other DNA sequences that translate to the same CDR3. The V and J genes are TRBV2 and TRBJ2-3, with D uncertain. Germline assignment: CDR1 SNHLY and CDR2 FYNNEI. The CDR3 runs 12 residues. Trimming left V 6 bases short and J 0 bases short, with 4 bases between. CDR3 bases: TGTGCCAGCAGACAGAGCACAGATACGCAGTATTTT. Amino acid sequence: CASRQSTDTQYF.

With regard to this clone: The sample holds other DNA sequences that translate to the same CDR3. This rearrangement joins TRBV28 to TRBJ1-2, with D possibly TRBD1 on 5 matching bases. Trimming shortened V by 6 bases and J by 3 bases, and 11 bases separated the two germline ends. The germline V gene encodes CDR1 MDHEN and CDR2 SYDVKM. This CDR3 contains 13 residues. The CDR3: CASRTGTDYGYTF. The CDR3 nucleotides read TGTGCCAGCAGAACCGGGACCGACTATGGCTACACCTTC.

This sequence joins TRBV6-1 and TRBJ1-5; maybe TRBD1 (6 bases). Trimming removed 6 bases at V and 7 bases at J, with 10 bases between. The CDR3 covers 12 residues. Germline V gene data show CDR1 as MNHNS and CDR2 as SASEGT. The CDR3 nucleotides read TGTGCCAGCAGGGACAGTTGGCAGCCCCAGCATTTT. It translates to CASRDSWQPQHF.

The chain links TRBV25-1 to TRBJ1-3, with TRBD1 matching over 7 bases. Trimming cost V 3 bases and J 7 bases; bases outside gene matches: 9. Germline V gives CDR1 MGHDK, CDR2 SYGVNS. CDR3 length: 15 amino acids. As DNA, the CDR3 is TGTGCCAGCAGTGATGGACAGGCGGTCGATAACACCATATATTTT. This codes for CASSDGQAVDNTIYF.

The chain couples TRBV14 to TRBJ2-7; D remains ambiguous. CDR1 is SGHDN, CDR2 FVKESK, per germline. Trimming pared 4 bases from V and 6 bases from J, leaving 10 bases between. This CDR3 is 12 amino acids long. In DNA form, the CDR3 reads TGTGCCAGCAGCCCAGGCTTTGGCGAGCAGTACTTC. This codes for CASSPGFGEQYF.

The CDR3 DNA sequence: TGTGCCACCAGCAGAGAACCGGGACAGGGGATTCACGAGCAGTACTTC. Its protein is CATSREPGQGIHEQYF. The chain employs TRBV15 and TRBJ2-7; 10 nucleotides match TRBD1. CDR1 and CDR2 (germline): LNHNV, YYDKDF (reference sequence). The CDR3 is 16 amino acids. The ends lost 0 bases at V and 5 bases at J; junction bases unmatched: 7.